This passage covers 27 T cell receptor beta chains from one sample sequenced in a study of T cells in Graves' hyperthyroidism and ophthalmopathy. Researchers took RNA transcripts and amplified the TCR beta CDR3 regions from them. A first-round RT-PCR of the TCR CDR3 used the HTBI primer set. TCRdb passed the multiplex PCR reads through MiXCR, listing each CDR3 protein once. In the table there are hundreds of thousands of distinct CDR3 sequences, approximately 20% of which are singletons. Sample: blood. The receptors were sampled from a woman younger than 35 with Graves' hyperthyroidism.

This clonotype has a count of ten or more. This chain links TRBV7-8 with TRBJ1-1; 7 bases match TRBD1. The CDR3 runs 16 residues. From germline, CDR1 is SGHVS and CDR2 FQNEAQ. The ends lost 5 bases at V and 4 bases at J; junction bases unmatched: 13. The CDR3 nucleotides read TGTGCCAGCAGCCCGCGGGACAGCGGTTGGGGCACTGAAGCTTTCTTT. Translating gives CASSPRDSGWGTEAFF.

The table lists this clonotype with many counts. The rearrangement links TRBV13 to TRBJ2-7; D tentatively reads TRBD1 or TRBD2 (5 bases each). Trimming pared 4 bases from V and 2 bases from J, leaving 9 bases between. Germline loops: CDR1 PRHDT, CDR2 FYEKMQ (reference sequence). This CDR3 region has 13 residues. The CDR3 bases are TGTGCCAGCAGCTGGGGGATCACCTACGAGCAGTACTTC. As protein: CASSWGITYEQYF. The full variable domain, completed using reference TRBV13 and TRBJ2-7, is AAGVIQSPRHLIKEKRETATLKCYPIPRHDTVYWYQQGPGQDPQFLISFYEKMQSDKGSIPDRFSAQQFSDYHSELNMSSLELGDSALYFCASSWGITYEQYFGPGTRLTVT.

This clonotype was picked up many times. This rearrangement joins TRBV20-1 to TRBJ2-7; no clear D gene. Germline V gene lookup returns CDR1 DFQATT and CDR2 SNEGSKA (reference sequence). The CDR3 runs 14 residues. Trimming left V 0 bases short and J 1 base short, with 10 bases between. The DNA for the CDR3 is TGCAGTGCTAGAGATCCAGCCACGTCCTACGAGCAGTACTTC. This codes for CSARDPATSYEQYF.

Ten or more counts support this clonotype. The CDR3 sequence: CASSFERKVNTEAFF. DNA of the CDR3: TGTGCCAGCAGTTTCGAGCGGAAGGTGAACACTGAAGCTTTCTTT. This chain joins TRBV12-3 or TRBV12-4 and TRBJ1-1, with D unresolved. Trimming took 3 bases from V and 0 from J, leaving 11 bases between them. There are 15 residues in the CDR3.

The V and J genes are TRBV6-2 or TRBV6-3 and TRBJ2-7; 7 nucleotides line up with TRBD2. The ends lost 0 bases at V and 1 base at J; junction bases unmatched: 6. CDR3 length equals 16 residues. Germline V gives CDR1 MNHEY, CDR2 SVGEGT. The CDR3 DNA is TGTGCCAGCAGTTACTCCTGGCTAGCGGCGTCCTACGAGCAGTACTTC. Its protein product is CASSYSWLAASYEQYF.

This clonotype was detected ten times or more. The CDR3 region has the DNA TGTGCCAGCAGTTCCTACAGGGGAACCTACGAGCAGTACTTC. It yields the protein CASSSYRGTYEQYF. The rearrangement joins TRBV27 to TRBJ2-7; 7 bases line up with TRBD1. The V segment lost 4 bases and the J segment 2 bases; nucleotides outside the gene matches: 5. CDR1 MNHEY and CDR2 SMNVEV come from the germline V gene (reference sequence). The CDR3 spans 14 residues.

CDR3 loop: CSVKHQETQYF. CDR3 bases: TGCAGCGTCAAGCACCAAGAGACCCAGTACTTC. V and J are TRBV29-1 and TRBJ2-5; D unclear. Germline assignment: CDR1 SQVTM and CDR2 ANQGSEA. CDR3 length equals 11 residues. V lost 6 bases and J lost 0, with 5 bases in between. The full variable domain, rest sourced from reference TRBV29-1 and TRBJ2-5, is SAVISQKPSRDICQRGTSLTIQCQVDSQVTMMFWYRQQPGQSLTLIATANQGSEATYESGFVIDKFPISRPNLTFSTLTVSNMSPEDSSIYLCSVKHQETQYFGPGTRLLVL.

In its sample, this clonotype was seen many times. The chain has TRBV27 and TRBJ1-1; D not certain. Per germline, CDR1 MNHEY and CDR2 SMNVEV (reference sequence). Trimming left V 4 bases short and J 0 bases short, with 12 bases between. This CDR3 comprises 15 residues. This CDR3 reads CASSCEGAVNTEAFF. CDR3 DNA sequence: TGTGCCAGCAGTTGTGAAGGCGCGGTGAACACTGAAGCTTTCTTT.

The J gene is TRBJ1-2, the V gene TRBV3-1; unclear D gene. Trimming took off 4 bases at V and 4 bases at J, with 13 bases between the two ends. The CDR3 sequence is 14 residues long. Germline CDR1 LGHDT, CDR2 YNNKEL (reference sequence). CDR3 protein: CASSPPGDLYGYTF. CDR3 sequence (DNA): TGTGCCAGCAGCCCCCCGGGAGACCTCTATGGCTACACCTTC.

The chain combines TRBV19 with TRBJ1-5, with D possibly TRBD1 on 6 matching bases. The CDR3 runs to 16 residues. Germline lookup yields CDR1 LNHDA and CDR2 SQIVND (reference sequence). The V end lost 3 bases, the J end lost 3 bases, and 15 bases lay between the germline ends. The CDR3 here is CASSIQGSAFNQPQHF. DNA of the CDR3: TGTGCCAGTAGTATTCAGGGGTCCGCCTTCAATCAGCCCCAGCATTTT.

This clonotype was detected ten times or more. The chain combines TRBV28 with TRBJ2-7, with 8 bases fitting TRBD1. This CDR3 region has 14 residues. Germline loops: CDR1 MDHEN, CDR2 SYDVKM. V lost 6 bases, J lost 2 bases, and 6 bases stayed unmatched. This chain's CDR3 is CASRLGQGTYEQYF. The CDR3 nucleotides read TGTGCCAGCAGACTCGGACAGGGAACCTACGAGCAGTACTTC.

This clonotype was picked up many times. The genes are TRBV6-5 and TRBJ2-7; 7 bases are a match to TRBD1. The V gene end was trimmed by 6 bases and the J gene end by 4 bases; junction bases not matched to a gene: 6. There are 13 residues in the CDR3. Germline V gene sequence: CDR1 MNHEY, CDR2 SVGAGI. The CDR3 protein is CASSGQGVYEQYF. For the CDR3, the DNA is TGTGCCAGCAGCGGCCAGGGGGTTTACGAGCAGTACTTC.

This clonotype showed up many times. The V and J genes are TRBV11-2 and TRBJ2-7; 8 nucleotides match TRBD1. The germline V gene encodes CDR1 SGHAT and CDR2 FQNNGV. The CDR3 loop spans 18 amino acids. V trimming: 5 bases; J trimming: 3 bases; junction bases outside the gene matches: 18. The CDR3 DNA reads TGTGCCAGCAGCCATCCGGACAGGGTACGTTGGTCCCGCTACGAGCAGTACTTC. It codes for CASSHPDRVRWSRYEQYF.

This clonotype came up once. This sequence may be a read error, since a much larger clone differs from it by one base. The J gene is TRBJ2-2, the V gene TRBV18; 7 bases line up with TRBD1. Looked up from germline, CDR1 is KGHSH and CDR2 is LQKENI. The length of the CDR3 is 15 residues. The CDR3 DNA reads TGTGCCATCTCACCTGTCCGGGACAGCACCGGGGAGCTGTTTTTT. Residues: CAISPVRDSTGELFF.

There are many counts of this clonotype. The chain joins TRBV29-1 to TRBJ2-7; 14 nucleotides match TRBD2. The CDR3 has 15 residues. V was pared by 5 bases and J by 4 bases, with 7 bases of the junction left unmatched. Germline V CDR1 and CDR2: SQVTM, ANQGSEA. The CDR3 sequence is CSVRLAGGPVYEQYF. CDR3 nucleotides: TGCAGCGTTAGACTAGCGGGGGGGCCCGTGTACGAGCAGTACTTC.

The sample holds many counts of this clonotype. This chain joins TRBV20-1 and TRBJ2-2; weak D call: TRBD2 (7 bases). This CDR3 is 14 amino acids long. Germline CDR1 and CDR2: DFQATT and SNEGSKA (reference sequence). The V and J ends lost 3 bases and 3 bases respectively, with 11 bases between them. The CDR3: CSARGGGHTGELFF. CDR3 bases: TGCAGTGCTAGGGGGGGGGGCCACACCGGGGAGCTGTTTTTT.

This clonotype was seen many times. The chain couples TRBV10-1 to TRBJ2-5, with a weak D call TRBD2 (6 bases). From germline, CDR1 is WNHNN and CDR2 SYGVQD (reference sequence). This CDR3 region has 12 residues. The V gene lost 4 bases and the J gene lost 6 bases, with 9 bases spanning the gap. CDR3 nucleotides: TGCGCCAGCAGTGGCGGGACGAAGACCCAGTACTTC. This encodes CASSGGTKTQYF.

This clonotype showed up just a few times. A single base separates this from a much larger clone, so it may be a read error. CDR3 protein: CASNAGTLNSGANALTF. The CDR3 bases are TGTGCCAGCAACGCCGGGACCCTTAACTCTGGGGCCAACGCCCTGACTTTC. This sequence joins TRBV2 and TRBJ2-6; either TRBD1 or TRBD2 may fit D (5 bases each). This CDR3 has 17 residues. Germline lookup yields CDR1 SNHLY and CDR2 FYNNEI.

This clonotype occurred many times. The V call is TRBV7-8, the J call TRBJ1-5; 10 nucleotides match TRBD1. V lost 5 bases to trimming and J lost 4 bases; unmatched junction nucleotides: 8. The germline V gene has CDR1 SGHVS and CDR2 FQNEAQ. CDR3 size: 16 residues. This CDR3 is CASSQGDRGINQPQHF. The CDR3 DNA is TGTGCCAGCAGCCAGGGGGACAGGGGAATTAATCAGCCCCAGCATTTT. Looking up the rest from reference TRBV7-8 and TRBJ1-5 gives the full variable domain: GAGVSQSPRYKVAKRGQDVALRCDPISGHVSLFWYQQALGQGPEFLTYFQNEAQLDKSGLPSDRFFAERPEGSVSTLKIQRTQQEDSAVYLCASSQGDRGINQPQHFGDGTRLSIL.

The V and J genes are TRBV5-5 and TRBJ2-5, with D perhaps TRBD2 (5 bases). V lost 4 bases, J lost 2 bases, and 15 bases lay in between. The CDR3 totals 15 residues. Germline loops: CDR1 SGHKS, CDR2 YYEKEE (reference sequence). In DNA form, the CDR3 reads TGTGCCAGCAGCCTGGCCTGGGCGGGTCAAGAGACCCAGTACTTC. This encodes CASSLAWAGQETQYF.

Ten or more counts support this clonotype. V and J are TRBV11-2 and TRBJ1-4; no firm D call. CDR1 is SGHAT and CDR2 is FQNNGV in the germline V gene. The CDR3 loop spans 12 amino acids. Trimming stripped 1 base from V and 10 bases from J, with 7 bases between. In DNA form, the CDR3 reads TGTGCCAGCAGCTTAGTACGGGGAAAACTGTTTTTT. Encoded protein: CASSLVRGKLFF.

This clonotype was observed many times. V is TRBV20-1 and J is TRBJ2-5; D gene unclear. CDR3 length: 14 amino acids. Germline CDR1 reads DFQATT; CDR2 reads SNEGSKA (reference sequence). Trimming took 3 bases from V and 2 from J, leaving 13 bases between them. The CDR3 loop reads CSASGVGVQETQYF. The CDR3 DNA reads TGCAGTGCTAGCGGTGTGGGTGTTCAAGAGACCCAGTACTTC.

The chain joins TRBV9 to TRBJ2-3; no firm D call. V was trimmed by 3 bases and J by 0 bases, leaving 17 bases between them. In germline, CDR1 is SGDLS, CDR2 YYNGEE. The CDR3 length is 17 residues. The CDR3 region is CASSDPIGTGSTDTQYF. CDR3 DNA sequence: TGTGCCAGCAGCGACCCAATTGGCACCGGCAGCACAGATACGCAGTATTTT.

This chain uses TRBV2 with TRBJ2-5; D remains ambiguous. The V end was cut by 1 base, the J end by 2 bases, with 8 bases between. This CDR3 has 14 amino acids. Per germline, CDR1 SNHLY and CDR2 FYNNEI. CDR3 DNA sequence: TGTGCCAGCAGTGAAGAGGCTGTTCAAGAGACCCAGTACTTC. It is translated as CASSEEAVQETQYF. Supplemented by reference TRBV2 and TRBJ2-5, the full variable domain reads EPEVTQTPSHQVTQMGQEVILRCVPISNHLYFYWYRQILGQKVEFLVSFYNNEISEKSEIFDDQFSVERPDGSNFTLKIRSTKLEDSAMYFCASSEEAVQETQYFGPGTRLLVL.

Comments on this clonotype: Its ends do not fully match the called genes, so a read error is possible. The rearrangement links TRBV4-1 to TRBJ2-7; a weak D match, TRBD1 (6 bases). The CDR3 has 14 amino acids. Germline assignment: CDR1 MGHRA and CDR2 YSYEKL. CDR3: CASSQVGQTYEQCF. DNA for the CDR3: TGCGCCAGCAGCCAAGTCGGACAGACCTACGAGCAGTGCTTC.

This clonotype was counted ten times or more. The chain links TRBV10-3 to TRBJ2-3, with D perhaps TRBD1 (5 bases). Germline V lookup: CDR1 ENHRY, CDR2 SYGVKD. This CDR3 is 13 amino acids long. The germline V and J ends were trimmed by 6 bases and 10 bases, with 17 bases remaining between them. The CDR3 protein is CAIRGTQGFAQYF. CDR3 nucleotide sequence: TGTGCCATCAGAGGAACCCAGGGATTCGCGCAGTATTTT.

This clonotype showed up many times. The chain carries TRBV7-6 and TRBJ1-3, with D unclear. This CDR3 has 15 amino acids. Germline-derived CDR1 and CDR2 are SGHVS and FNYEAQ. The germline V and J ends were trimmed by 0 bases and 0 bases, with 6 bases remaining between them. This CDR3 reads CASSLADVSGNTIYF. In DNA, the CDR3 is TGTGCCAGCAGCTTAGCGGACGTCTCTGGAAACACCATATATTTT.